This T cell receptor (beta chain) was obtained from a study of shared clonotypes between healthy human individuals. Study information: Those who served as donors were a couple of women and a few men between the ages of 18 and 49.

Findings and caveats of the study: The represented genetic and exposure-history diversity was limited by the small number of donors.

Sequenced by immunoSEQ multiplex PCR; TCRdb stores in-frame clones only, minus some. The sample lists nearly 2 million clones; about 95% were seen once. Naive CD8 cells lacked CD45RO and underwent positive selection for CCR7, leaving out terminally differentiated effector memory CD45RA+ cells. There were only Caucasian adults among the donors, and all lived in Nashville, Tennessee. The CDR3 has 13 amino acids. Trimming shortened V by 3 bases and J by 2 bases, and 8 bases separated the two germline ends. Germline values: CDR1 MNHNS, CDR2 SASEGT. In regard to this clone: Its antigen is not identified.

The sequence derives from a man aged 18 to 29 in good health. V usage is TRBV6-1 and J usage is TRBJ2-7, with D unresolved. Sequenced material: naive CD8+ T cells sorted from blood. DNA of the CDR3: TGTGCCAGCAGTGAGGGCATAGCCTACGAGCAGTACTTC. Translating gives CASSEGIAYEQYF.